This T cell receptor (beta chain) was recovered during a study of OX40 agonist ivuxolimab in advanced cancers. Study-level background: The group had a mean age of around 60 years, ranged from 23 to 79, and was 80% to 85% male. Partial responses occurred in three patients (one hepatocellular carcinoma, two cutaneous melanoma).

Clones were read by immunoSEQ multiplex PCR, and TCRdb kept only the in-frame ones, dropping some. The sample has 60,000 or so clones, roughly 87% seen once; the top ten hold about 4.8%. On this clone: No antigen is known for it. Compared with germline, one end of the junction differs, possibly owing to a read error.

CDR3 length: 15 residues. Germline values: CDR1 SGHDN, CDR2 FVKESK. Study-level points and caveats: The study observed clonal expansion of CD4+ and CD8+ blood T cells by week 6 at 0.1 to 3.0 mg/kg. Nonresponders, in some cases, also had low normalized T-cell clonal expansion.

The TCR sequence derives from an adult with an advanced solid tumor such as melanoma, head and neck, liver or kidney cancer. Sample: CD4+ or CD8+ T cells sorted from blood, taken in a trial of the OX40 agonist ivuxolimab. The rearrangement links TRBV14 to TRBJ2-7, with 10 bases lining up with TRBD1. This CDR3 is CASSPLTGGNPLFNF. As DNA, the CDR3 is TGTGCCAGCAGCCCGCTGACAGGGGGCAACCCTCTTTTTAACTTC.